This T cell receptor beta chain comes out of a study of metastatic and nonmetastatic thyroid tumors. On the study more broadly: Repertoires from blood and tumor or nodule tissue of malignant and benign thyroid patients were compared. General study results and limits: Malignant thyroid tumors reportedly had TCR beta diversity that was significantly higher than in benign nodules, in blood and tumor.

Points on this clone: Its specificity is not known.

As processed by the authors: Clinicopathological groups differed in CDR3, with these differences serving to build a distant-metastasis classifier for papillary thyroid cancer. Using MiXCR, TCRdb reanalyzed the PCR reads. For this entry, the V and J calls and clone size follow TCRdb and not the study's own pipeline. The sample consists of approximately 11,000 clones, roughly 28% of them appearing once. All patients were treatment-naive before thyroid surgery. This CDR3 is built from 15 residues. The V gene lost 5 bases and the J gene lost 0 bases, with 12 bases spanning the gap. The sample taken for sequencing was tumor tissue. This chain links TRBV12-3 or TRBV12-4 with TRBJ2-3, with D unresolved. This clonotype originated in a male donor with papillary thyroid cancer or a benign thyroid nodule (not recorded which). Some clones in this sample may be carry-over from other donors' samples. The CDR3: CASSRLVPSTDTQYF. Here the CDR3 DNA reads TGTGCCAGCAGTAGGTTGGTACCCAGCACAGATACGCAGTATTTT.